This is a list of T cell receptor beta chains from one sample in a study of CD8+ T cells in alopecia areata. The table came from immunoSEQ multiplex PCR; TCRdb's copy has only in-frame clones and leaves some out. The sample lists some 210,000 clones; around 62% were seen once. This specimen consisted of CD4+ T cells sorted from blood, obtained at week 0. The receptor source for this set is a human donor with alopecia areata. The CDR3 runs from the conserved cysteine through the conserved F or W. Each record gives: V gene, clone size, D gene, J gene, CDR3 DNA, CDR3 protein. A D gene is named only where the DNA matches it firmly. Size is omitted from some rows. Given values are once, few, many or a class for expanded clones.

V gene: TRBV29-1
clone size: NA
D gene: TRBD1
J gene: TRBJ1-1
CDR3 DNA: TGCAGCGCAGATCAAAGGGACAGGGGAAGCACTGAAGCTTTCTTT
CDR3 protein: CSADQRDRGSTEAFF

V gene: TRBV30
clone size: NA
D gene: TRBD1
J gene: TRBJ1-1
CDR3 DNA: TGTGCCTGGATGGGGGACAGGGTGGGGACTGAAGCTTTCTTT
CDR3 protein: CAWMGDRVGTEAFF

V gene: TRBV5-6
clone size: NA
D gene: NA
J gene: TRBJ1-2
CDR3 DNA: TGTGCCAGCAGCGCGGGGACGCTCTATGGCTACACCTTC
CDR3 protein: CASSAGTLYGYTF

V gene: TRBV7-2
clone size: NA
D gene: NA
J gene: TRBJ1-2
CDR3 DNA: TGTGCCAGCAGCTCGGGACAAAACTATGGCTACACCTTC
CDR3 protein: CASSSGQNYGYTF

V gene: TRBV9
clone size: NA
D gene: NA
J gene: TRBJ2-3
CDR3 DNA: TGTGCCAGCAGCGTAGTCGTGGGCACAGATACGCAGTATTTT
CDR3 protein: CASSVVVGTDTQYF

V gene: TRBV29-1
clone size: few
D gene: TRBD1
J gene: TRBJ1-2
CDR3 DNA: TGCAGCGTTGTTCAGGGGGGAAGTGGCTACACCTTC
CDR3 protein: CSVVQGGSGYTF

V gene: TRBV4-1
clone size: NA
D gene: NA
J gene: TRBJ2-6
CDR3 DNA: TGCGCCAGCAGCCAATATTGGGATGGGGCCAACGTCCTGACTTTC
CDR3 protein: CASSQYWDGANVLTF

V gene: TRBV5-1
clone size: NA
D gene: TRBD1
J gene: TRBJ2-7
CDR3 DNA: TGCGCCAGCAGCTGGACAGGAGCCGCCTACGAGCAGTACTTC
CDR3 protein: CASSWTGAAYEQYF

V gene: TRBV7-2
clone size: few
D gene: NA
J gene: TRBJ1-1
CDR3 DNA: TGTGCCAGCAGCCAAGGGCCGGGCCGCGACACTGAAGCTTTCTTT
CDR3 protein: CASSQGPGRDTEAFF

V gene: TRBV30
clone size: NA
D gene: TRBD1
J gene: TRBJ1-1
CDR3 DNA: TGTGCCTGGACTCATCAGACAGGGGGCACTGAAGCTTTCTTT
CDR3 protein: CAWTHQTGGTEAFF

V gene: TRBV6-5
clone size: NA
D gene: NA
J gene: TRBJ1-2
CDR3 DNA: TGTGCCAGCAGTGGGGTGGGGGATGGCTACACCTTC
CDR3 protein: CASSGVGDGYTF

V gene: TRBV4-1
clone size: few
D gene: NA
J gene: TRBJ2-7
CDR3 DNA: TGCGCCAGCAGCCAAGAAAAGCGGAACTCCTACGAGCAGTACTTC
CDR3 protein: CASSQEKRNSYEQYF

V gene: TRBV4-1
clone size: once
D gene: NA
J gene: TRBJ2-7
CDR3 DNA: TGCGCCAGCAGCCCTCTTCCGGCAAGCATCGACGAGCAGTACTTC
CDR3 protein: CASSPLPASIDEQYF

V gene: TRBV7-9
clone size: NA
D gene: TRBD1
J gene: TRBJ1-4
CDR3 DNA: TGTGCCAGCAGCCCTCCGACAGGGAGGAATAATGAAAAACTGTTTTTT
CDR3 protein: CASSPPTGRNNEKLFF

V gene: TRBV18
clone size: few
D gene: NA
J gene: TRBJ2-1
CDR3 DNA: TGTGCCAGCTCACCAAATACGGTGCTCAATGAGCAGTTCTTC
CDR3 protein: CASSPNTVLNEQFF

V gene: TRBV5-8
clone size: NA
D gene: TRBD1
J gene: TRBJ1-2
CDR3 DNA: TGTGCCAGCAGCTTGGGACAGGGAATTAACTATGGCTACACCTTC
CDR3 protein: CASSLGQGINYGYTF